This entry lists 29 T cell receptor beta chains sequenced from one sample in a study of T cell repertoires in cytomegalovirus infection (dated by TCRdb to about 2019). What the treatment or condition label conveys for this sample: in vitro stimulation with specific CMV peptide epitopes to enrich CMV-specific T cells. Their antigens remain unidentified. For sequencing, an Illumina HiSeq 1500 was employed. TCRdb cleaned the public reads at Q25 with fastp, built clones with MiXCR and kept in-frame beta chains. Every CDR3 protein is listed once, alongside the most common genes and DNA of its rows. Within this sample are fewer than 900,000 distinct CDR3 sequences, with almost 30% of them counted one time only. The ten biggest clones cover around 13% of the sample. Here the sequenced sample was cultured CD8+ T cells from PBMCs, taken from culture after CMV antigen stimulation. Receptors originate from a human donor in good health (CMV status not recorded). Some clones in this sample may be carry-over from other donors' samples.

V is TRBV2 and J is TRBJ1-4; D may be TRBD1 (6 bases). Between the trimmed V and J ends, which lost 8 bases and 2 bases, there was a span of 18 bases. The CDR3 is 16 residues long. CDR1 is SNHLY and CDR2 is FYNNEI in the germline V gene. The CDR3 sequence is CASEFRGGRTNEKLFF. The CDR3 DNA follows: TGTGCCAGCGAGTTTAGGGGGGGCCGGACTAATGAAAAACTGTTTTTT.

The J gene is TRBJ2-5, the V gene TRBV7-2; perhaps TRBD2 as D (7 bases). This CDR3 region has 16 residues. Trimming pared 6 bases from V and 2 bases from J, leaving 19 bases between. Per germline, CDR1 SGHTA and CDR2 FQGNSA. This CDR3 reads CASRLWGGLGQETQYF. The CDR3, as DNA: TGTGCCAGCAGATTATGGGGGGGGCTGGGTCAAGAGACCCAGTACTTC.

The J gene is TRBJ2-7, the V gene TRBV12-3 or TRBV12-4; tentatively, D is TRBD2 (5 bases). This CDR3 comprises 11 residues. The V end was cut by 4 bases, the J end by 13 bases, with 14 bases between. The CDR3 reads CASSSREGVYF. CDR3 nucleotides: TGTGCCAGCAGTTCCCGAGAGGGTGTATACTTC.

The chain carries TRBV10-2 and TRBJ1-5, with D unclear. V lost 2 bases to trimming and J lost 0 bases, with 8 bases between them. Germline V gene data show CDR1 as WSHSY and CDR2 as SAAADI. The CDR3 runs to 15 residues. This CDR3 reads CASSEDKYSNQPQHF. The CDR3 bases are TGCGCCAGCAGTGAGGACAAATATAGCAATCAGCCCCAGCATTTT.

This chain uses TRBV5-8 with TRBJ2-7, with D perhaps TRBD1 (5 bases). CDR3 length: 12 amino acids. V was pared by 5 bases and J by 3 bases, with 9 bases between. CDR1 is SGHTS, CDR2 YDEGEE, per germline. CDR3 amino acids: CASSPGIYEQYV. As DNA, the CDR3 is TGTGCCAGCAGTCCAGGGATCTACGAGCAGTACGTC.

The chain carries TRBV6-5 and TRBJ2-1, with D perhaps assigned TRBD1 or TRBD2 (5 bases each). The CDR3 runs 13 residues. The V gene lost 2 bases and the J gene lost 8 bases, with 10 bases spanning the gap. CDR1 and CDR2 from the germline V gene are MNHEY and SVGAGI. DNA for the CDR3: TGTGCCAGCAGTTACCCTGGGGACGATGAGCAGTTCTTC. It codes for CASSYPGDDEQFF.

CDR3 sequence (DNA): TGTGCCAGCAGCGCGGGGGCTGGTGATTCGAACACTGAAGCTTTCTTT. This sequence encodes CASSAGAGDSNTEAFF. The V call is TRBV7-8, the J call TRBJ1-1, with a possible D match to TRBD1 (6 bases). The V end was cut by 5 bases, the J end by 1 base, with 17 bases between. The CDR3 has 16 residues. Germline V lookup: CDR1 SGHVS, CDR2 FQNEAQ.

The J gene is TRBJ1-3, the V gene TRBV20-1; perhaps TRBD1 as D (5 bases). The CDR3 runs 16 residues. V lost 0 bases and J lost 4, with 16 bases in between. Germline lookup yields CDR1 DFQATT and CDR2 SNEGSKA (reference sequence). The CDR3 spells CSARDLREGWGNTIYF. CDR3 DNA sequence: TGCAGTGCTAGAGATCTCCGAGAGGGGTGGGGAAACACCATATATTTT.

The genes are TRBV6-2 or TRBV6-3 and TRBJ2-7, with D possibly matching TRBD2 (5 bases). Germline V gene lookup returns CDR1 MNHEY and CDR2 SVGEGT. Trimming shortened V by 3 bases and J by 7 bases, and 19 bases separated the two germline ends. This CDR3 has 15 residues. CDR3 nucleotides: TGTGCCAGCAGTTATAGCTACGGGCCCCGGGATGAGCAGTACGTC. This codes for CASSYSYGPRDEQYV.

This clonotype was seen a handful of times. The chain is built from TRBV6-6 and TRBJ2-7; a possible D gene is TRBD1 (6 bases). CDR3 length equals 13 residues. Germline V CDR1 and CDR2: MNHNY, SVGAGI (reference sequence). The ends were cut back, 1 base at V and 5 bases at J, with 9 bases in the middle. The CDR3 reads CASSYWGQDEQYF. CDR3 nucleotide sequence: TGTGCCAGCAGTTACTGGGGGCAGGACGAGCAGTACTTC.

This clonotype was seen a handful of times. The V and J genes are TRBV10-3 and TRBJ2-3; D unclear. This CDR3 has 12 residues. Trimming left V 8 bases short and J 0 bases short, with 6 bases between. Germline V gene data show CDR1 as ENHRY and CDR2 as SYGVKD. In nucleotides, the CDR3 is TGTGCCATCCTCGCTAGCACAGATACGCAGTATTTT. Its protein product is CAILASTDTQYF.

The V gene is TRBV27, the J gene TRBJ2-3; D remains ambiguous. The CDR3 sequence is 14 residues long. Germline CDR1 is MNHEY and CDR2 is SMNVEV (reference sequence). Trimming took off 5 bases at V and 2 bases at J, with 11 bases between the two ends. CDR3 in amino acids: CASSQTRNTDTQYF. The CDR3, as DNA: TGTGCCAGCAGTCAGACGCGTAACACAGATACGCAGTATTTT.

This clonotype turned up a few times. The chain combines TRBV15 with TRBJ1-2; D remains ambiguous. Germline assignment: CDR1 LNHNV and CDR2 YYDKDF (reference sequence). Between the trimmed V and J ends, which lost 1 base and 6 bases, there was a span of 6 bases. The CDR3 is 12 amino acids. CDR3 bases: TGTGCCACCAGCAGAGTGTTAGATGGCTACACCTTC. Its translation: CATSRVLDGYTF.

The chain recombines TRBV7-6 with TRBJ1-2, with D unresolved. With 1 base removed from V and 6 bases from J, the gap between germline ends came to 18 bases. The CDR3 loop spans 16 amino acids. Germline assignment: CDR1 SGHVS and CDR2 FNYEAQ. The CDR3 sequence: CASSLVESDYEDGYTF. CDR3 DNA sequence: TGTGCCAGCAGCTTAGTAGAGTCTGATTATGAAGATGGCTACACCTTC. The variable domain in full, completed from reference TRBV7-6 and TRBJ1-2, reads GAGVSQSPRYKVTKRGQDVALRCDPISGHVSLYWYRQALGQGPEFLTYFNYEAQQDKSGLPNDRFSAERPEGSISTLTIQRTEQRDSAMYRCASSLVESDYEDGYTFGSGTRLTVV.

The V call is TRBV12-3 or TRBV12-4, the J call TRBJ2-3; 10 nucleotides agree with TRBD2. After removal of 3 bases from V and 3 bases from J, the junction contained 3 bases not matched to a gene. The CDR3 contains 15 residues. The CDR3 reads CASSLLAGETDTQYF. As DNA, the CDR3 is TGTGCCAGCAGTTTGCTAGCGGGGGAGACAGATACGCAGTATTTT.

The genes are TRBV6-5 and TRBJ1-6; no firm D call. V gave up 5 bases and J gave up 9 bases, with 17 bases separating them. Germline V gives CDR1 MNHEY, CDR2 SVGAGI. The CDR3 loop spans 15 amino acids. CDR3 nucleotide sequence: TGTGCCAGCAGTCCCAAGGAGGGTTGGGGTTCACCCCTCCACTTT. Protein sequence: CASSPKEGWGSPLHF.

The chain links TRBV27 to TRBJ1-6; TRBD1 agrees at 7 bases. Trimming removed 5 bases from V and 2 bases from J; junction bases left unmatched: 18. This CDR3 contains 20 residues. Germline-derived CDR1 and CDR2 are MNHEY and SMNVEV (reference sequence). DNA for the CDR3: TGTGCCAGCAGTATTTCAACCCTGGGGACAGATCGTCCCTATAATTCACCCCTCCACTTT. Protein product: CASSISTLGTDRPYNSPLHF.

The genes are TRBV20-1 and TRBJ1-2; D is possibly TRBD1 (5 bases). CDR1 is DFQATT, CDR2 SNEGSKA, per germline (reference sequence). This CDR3 is 13 amino acids long. The ends were cut back, 1 base at V and 4 bases at J, with 10 bases in the middle. The CDR3 spells CSARGAGTYGYTF. CDR3 DNA sequence: TGCAGTGCTAGAGGAGCAGGGACCTATGGCTACACCTTC.

The chain couples TRBV7-6 to TRBJ2-7; D is uncertain. The CDR3 runs 13 residues. CDR1 is SGHVS and CDR2 is FNYEAQ in the germline V gene. The CDR3 spells CVSSPRPWDEQYV. The CDR3 DNA follows: TGTGTCAGCAGCCCCCGACCCTGGGACGAGCAGTACGTC.

V gene TRBV4-3 combines with J gene TRBJ1-1; tentative D call: TRBD1 (6 bases). The CDR3 consists of 15 residues. Trimming stripped 5 bases from V and 5 bases from J, with 18 bases between. The germline gives CDR1 LGHNA, CDR2 YSLEER. The CDR3 spells CASSTQFRTETEAFF. In DNA, the CDR3 is TGCGCCAGCAGCACACAATTTAGGACAGAGACTGAAGCTTTCTTT.

There are many counts of this clonotype. The junction departs from the called germline gene at one end, perhaps through a read error. The genes are TRBV7-9 and TRBJ2-5; 9 nucleotides agree with TRBD2. The germline gives CDR1 SEHNR, CDR2 FQNEAQ (reference sequence). The CDR3 sequence is 15 residues long. The CDR3 nucleotides are TGTGCCAGCAGCGGGACTAGCCCCTCCCAAGTGACCCAGTACTTC. It specifies CASSGTSPSQVTQYF. The full variable domain, completed using reference TRBV7-9 and TRBJ2-5, is DTGVSQNPRHKITKRGQNVTFRCDPISEHNRLYWYRQTLGQGPEFLTYFQNEAQLEKSRLLSDRFSAERPKGSFSTLEIQRTEQGDSAMYLCASSGTSPSQVTQYFGPGTRLLVL.

This clonotype was seen a handful of times. CDR3 bases: TGTGCCAGCACCAATACATGGGAGCAGTTCTTC. The encoded protein is CASTNTWEQFF. The chain carries TRBV11-2 and TRBJ2-1; D is ambiguous. The CDR3 extends over 11 amino acids. Per germline, CDR1 SGHAT and CDR2 FQNNGV. Trimming cost V 7 bases and J 10 bases, with 11 bases left between them. The variable domain in full, with the rest retrieved from reference TRBV11-2 and TRBJ2-1, is EAGVAQSPRYKIIEKRQSVAFWCNPISGHATLYWYQQILGQGPKLLIQFQNNGVVDDSQLPKDRFSAERLKGVDSTLKIQPAKLEDSAVYLCASTNTWEQFFGPGTRLTVL.

V gene TRBV6-5 combines with J gene TRBJ1-1, with D unclear. The CDR3 has 15 residues. Germline V gives CDR1 MNHEY, CDR2 SVGAGI. Trimming shortened V by 0 bases and J by 3 bases, and 11 bases separated the two germline ends. CDR3 region: CASSYSSGMDTEAFF. CDR3 coding DNA: TGTGCCAGCAGTTACTCTTCCGGGATGGACACTGAAGCTTTCTTT.

This clonotype has a single count. This chain links TRBV2 with TRBJ2-1; D may be TRBD2 (5 bases). The germline V gene has CDR1 SNHLY and CDR2 FYNNEI. The CDR3 is 12 amino acids. V lost 4 bases and J 9 bases, leaving 10 bases between the germline ends. In DNA, the CDR3 is TGTGCCAGCAGTGTGCGGGTACCTGAGCAGTTCTTC. Residues: CASSVRVPEQFF.

The chain recombines TRBV10-1 with TRBJ2-3; D unclear. Germline-derived CDR1 and CDR2 are WNHNN and SYGVQD (reference sequence). The CDR3 length is 13 residues. Trimming removed 6 bases from V and 12 bases from J, with 19 bases in between. CDR3 loop: CASRDRSGSSQYF. Here the CDR3 DNA reads TGCGCCAGCAGAGATCGGTCGGGCAGTAGCCAGTATTTT.

This clonotype was recorded many times. J is TRBJ1-1 and V is TRBV7-9; the D is unclear. From germline, CDR1 is SEHNR and CDR2 FQNEAQ (reference sequence). This CDR3 comprises 14 residues. V was pared by 2 bases and J by 2 bases, with 9 bases between. As DNA, the CDR3 is TGTGCCAGCAGCTTATCTTCGGGAAACACTGAAGCTTTCTTT. Translating it yields CASSLSSGNTEAFF.

In this sample, this clonotype turned up a few times. V usage is TRBV7-6 and J usage is TRBJ2-4; 7 positions agree with TRBD1. The J segment lost 2 bases and the V segment lost 0 bases, leaving 10 bases of the junction unmatched. The CDR3 consists of 18 residues. Germline CDR1 is SGHVS and CDR2 is FNYEAQ. CDR3 in amino acids: CASSLAEGGFGSKNIQYF. DNA for the CDR3: TGTGCCAGCAGCTTAGCGGAAGGGGGCTTCGGGTCCAAAAACATTCAGTACTTC.

This clonotype was detected many times. The CDR3 DNA follows: TGTGCCAGCAGCGCCCTAGCCGGGGAGCTGTTTTTT. As protein: CASSALAGELFF. The chain links TRBV7-6 to TRBJ2-2; D ambiguous. This CDR3 has 12 residues. Germline loops: CDR1 SGHVS, CDR2 FNYEAQ. The ends were cut back, 5 bases at V and 6 bases at J, with 7 bases in the middle. Looking up the rest from reference TRBV7-6 and TRBJ2-2 gives the full variable domain: GAGVSQSPRYKVTKRGQDVALRCDPISGHVSLYWYRQALGQGPEFLTYFNYEAQQDKSGLPNDRFSAERPEGSISTLTIQRTEQRDSAMYRCASSALAGELFFGEGSRLTVL.

The V call is TRBV3-1, the J call TRBJ1-1; maybe TRBD1 (5 bases). From germline, CDR1 is LGHDT and CDR2 YNNKEL (reference sequence). The CDR3 has 16 amino acids. The V end was cut by 3 bases, the J end by 3 bases, with 17 bases between. The CDR3 region is CASSQRMGPRDTEAFF. Here the CDR3 DNA reads TGTGCCAGCAGCCAGAGAATGGGCCCCAGGGACACTGAAGCTTTCTTT.